Below are 28 T cell receptor beta chains sequenced from a single sample in a study of blood T cells in healthy people across ages. A second PCR, run for about 7 to 12 cycles, used a sample-barcoded 5' primer plus a J-beta primer mix. TCRdb ran MiXCR on the 5' RACE reads and lists one entry per CDR3 protein. The sample shows roughly 720,000 distinct CDR3 sequences, approximately 53% of them seen only once. Specimen: blood. Receptor source: an elderly man in good health.

The rearrangement uses TRBV7-8 and TRBJ1-1; 9 bases line up with TRBD1. V gave up 5 bases and J gave up 4 bases; unmatched junction bases: 5. CDR1 is SGHVS, CDR2 FQNEAQ, per germline. The CDR3 spans 14 residues. CDR3 loop: CASSNRGPGTEAFF. The DNA for the CDR3 is TGTGCCAGCAGCAACAGGGGGCCGGGCACTGAAGCTTTCTTT.

V is TRBV5-1 and J is TRBJ2-2, with 15 positions matching TRBD2. This CDR3 has 16 residues. Looked up from germline, CDR1 is SGHRS and CDR2 is YFSETQ. V dropped 3 bases and J dropped 4; count of bases not matched to a gene: 1. CDR3 amino acids: CASSWGLAGGTGELFF. The CDR3 DNA sequence: TGCGCCAGCAGCTGGGGACTAGCGGGAGGCACCGGGGAGCTGTTTTTT.

The chain joins TRBV29-1 to TRBJ2-5; 10 nucleotides agree with TRBD2. J lost 5 bases, V lost 2 bases, and 11 bases had no gene match. The CDR3 sequence is 16 residues long. Germline-derived CDR1 and CDR2 are SQVTM and ANQGSEA. The CDR3 loop reads CSVEIAGGRLRETQYF. The CDR3 nucleotides are TGCAGCGTTGAAATAGCGGGAGGCCGCTTACGGGAGACCCAGTACTTC.

The chain links TRBV29-1 to TRBJ2-5; weak D call: TRBD1 (5 bases). V lost 8 bases, J lost 5 bases, and 21 bases lay in between. The CDR3 has 14 residues. Germline CDR1 is SQVTM and CDR2 is ANQGSEA. The CDR3 loop is CSIVIQGVWETQYF. The DNA for the CDR3 is TGCAGCATTGTAATCCAGGGCGTTTGGGAGACCCAGTACTTC.

J is TRBJ2-5 and V is TRBV2; D may be TRBD1 (5 bases). V gave up 8 bases and J gave up 2 bases, with 15 bases separating them. Germline lookup yields CDR1 SNHLY and CDR2 FYNNEI. The CDR3 runs to 14 residues. CDR3 loop: CASRGPRQQETQYF. CDR3 DNA: TGTGCCAGCCGCGGCCCAAGACAGCAAGAGACCCAGTACTTC.

This clonotype was detected ten times or more. The J gene is TRBJ2-1, the V gene TRBV29-1; 9 bases are a match to TRBD2. This CDR3 is 14 amino acids long. Trimming took 6 bases from V and 3 from J; bases not matched to a gene: 6. From germline, CDR1 is SQVTM and CDR2 ANQGSEA. The CDR3 reads CSVPTSGHYNEQFF. CDR3 DNA sequence: TGCAGCGTCCCAACTAGCGGGCACTACAATGAGCAGTTCTTC.

This clonotype showed up just a few times. The genes are TRBV7-2 and TRBJ2-4, with TRBD1 as a possible D gene (6 bases). The V end lost 1 base, the J end lost 13 bases, and 17 bases lay between the germline ends. The CDR3 loop spans 14 amino acids. The germline V gene has CDR1 SGHTA and CDR2 FQGNSA. The CDR3 DNA reads TGTGCCAGCAGCTTAGAACAGGGCCTACTGCGGCAGTACTTC. Translation: CASSLEQGLLRQYF. Combining the CDR3 with reference TRBV7-2 and TRBJ2-4 gives the whole variable domain GAGVSQSPSNKVTEKGKDVELRCDPISGHTALYWYRQSLGQGLEFLIYFQGNSAPDKSGLPSDRFSAERTGGSVSTLTIQRTQQEDSAVYLCASSLEQGLLRQYFGAGTRLSVL.

V is TRBV6-5 and J is TRBJ1-2, with unresolved D. This CDR3 region has 12 residues. Trimming removed 7 bases at V and 2 bases at J, with 8 bases between. The V gene's germline CDR1 is MNHEY and CDR2 SVGAGI. CDR3 coding DNA: TGTGCCAGCACTTCGGAAAACTATGGCTACACCTTC. This sequence encodes CASTSENYGYTF.

V is TRBV20-1 and J is TRBJ2-1; D may be TRBD1 or TRBD2 (5 bases each). V lost 5 bases and J 5 bases, leaving 16 bases between the germline ends. This CDR3 contains 14 residues. Germline V gene lookup returns CDR1 DFQATT and CDR2 SNEGSKA (reference sequence). The CDR3 is CSALFPGRHNEQFF. Here the CDR3 DNA reads TGCAGTGCTCTCTTCCCGGGGCGACACAATGAGCAGTTCTTC.

The chain uses TRBV4-1 and TRBJ2-1; 7 positions match TRBD2. The CDR3 consists of 17 residues. CDR1 MGHRA and CDR2 YSYEKL come from the germline V gene. Trimming at V came to 0 bases and at J to 1 base, leaving 6 bases not matched to a gene. In DNA form, the CDR3 reads TGCGCCAGCAGCCAAGAGGGAACGGGGGGATCCTACAATGAGCAGTTCTTC. Protein sequence: CASSQEGTGGSYNEQFF.

Many counts were recorded for this clonotype. The rearrangement links TRBV20-1 to TRBJ1-5; D is unclear. CDR3 size: 15 residues. V was pared by 3 bases and J by 1 base, with 13 bases between. Germline V gives CDR1 DFQATT, CDR2 SNEGSKA (reference sequence). CDR3 amino acids: CSASFGRGSNQPQHF. The CDR3 DNA sequence: TGCAGTGCTAGTTTCGGGCGAGGGAGCAATCAGCCCCAGCATTTT.

CDR3 DNA sequence: TGTGCCAGCAGTGAAAGGTGGGGCTATGGCTACACCTTC. The encoded protein is CASSERWGYGYTF. The chain joins TRBV2 to TRBJ1-2; D gene uncertain. The CDR3 extends over 13 amino acids. CDR1 and CDR2 from the germline V gene are SNHLY and FYNNEI. V dropped 2 bases and J dropped 4 bases, with 8 bases sitting between them.

The sample holds a few counts of this clonotype. The rearrangement links TRBV10-3 to TRBJ2-1; 7 positions match TRBD1. V was pared by 7 bases and J by 0 bases, with 6 bases of the junction left unmatched. Germline V lookup: CDR1 ENHRY, CDR2 SYGVKD. This CDR3 is built from 15 residues. As DNA, the CDR3 is TGTGCCATCAACGACAGGGAATACTCCTACAATGAGCAGTTCTTC. Its translation: CAINDREYSYNEQFF.

This clonotype showed up just a few times. The chain recombines TRBV2 with TRBJ2-1; D tentatively reads TRBD1 or TRBD2 (5 bases each). V was cut by 8 bases and J by 0 bases, with 14 bases left in between. CDR1 SNHLY and CDR2 FYNNEI come from the germline V gene. The CDR3 is made up of 15 amino acids. CDR3 sequence reads: CASLYGTGSYNEQFF. The CDR3 DNA is TGTGCCAGCTTGTACGGGACCGGCTCCTACAATGAGCAGTTCTTC.

Remarks on this clonotype: One end of the junction fails to match germline, which may point to a read error. The chain uses TRBV13 and TRBJ1-6; D not resolved. Germline CDR1 PRHDT, CDR2 FYEKMQ (reference sequence). The CDR3 spans 16 residues. CDR3 in amino acids: CAGSPRSGTQNSPLHF. The CDR3 DNA reads as TGTGCCGGCAGCCCCCGGTCAGGAACCCAAAATTCACCCCTCCACTTT.

The chain recombines TRBV24-1 with TRBJ2-5, with a weak D call TRBD2 (6 bases). In germline, CDR1 is KGHDR, CDR2 SFDVKD. V was trimmed by 9 bases and J by 2 bases, leaving 12 bases between them. The CDR3 has 13 residues. CDR3 bases: TGTGCCACCGGAGGGACTCAACAAGAGACCCAGTACTTC. Translated: CATGGTQQETQYF.

The rearrangement links TRBV19 to TRBJ1-2; no firm D call. Germline CDR1 LNHDA, CDR2 SQIVND (reference sequence). V shed 11 bases and J shed 4 bases, with 20 bases lying between them. The CDR3 runs to 14 residues. The CDR3 coding sequence is TGTGCCGGCCCCCGGGAGGGCAGTCTCTATGGCTACACCTTC. It codes for CAGPREGSLYGYTF.

This chain connects TRBV6-6 to TRBJ1-2; D is unresolved. The germline CDR1 and CDR2 sequences are MNHNY and SVGAGI (reference sequence). Deletions cut 6 bases from V and 8 bases from J, with 16 bases between. The CDR3 extends over 13 amino acids. CDR3 nucleotides: TGTGCCAGCAGCCTCCCGGGGTCCCAGGGCTACACCTTC. It encodes CASSLPGSQGYTF.

This clonotype appeared once. The junction differs from germline at one of its ends, possibly a read error. The rearrangement joins TRBV4-1 to TRBJ2-4; TRBD2 aligns across 9 bases. From germline, CDR1 is MGHRA and CDR2 YSYEKL. The CDR3 sequence is 16 residues long. The CDR3 reads CTSSFSSGRAKNIQYF. CDR3 coding DNA: TGCACCAGCAGCTTCAGCAGCGGGAGGGCCAAAAACATTCAGTACTTC.

This clonotype was seen more than once but under ten times. This chain connects TRBV5-1 to TRBJ2-7, with a weak D call TRBD1 (5 bases). CDR1 and CDR2 (germline): SGHRS, YFSETQ. The V gene lost 0 bases and the J gene lost 5 bases, with 15 bases spanning the gap. This CDR3 is 15 amino acids long. The CDR3 nucleotides read TGCGCCAGCAGCTTGGTACTACCAGGGAATGACGAGCAGTACTTC. Amino acid sequence: CASSLVLPGNDEQYF.

This chain connects TRBV27 to TRBJ2-1; D is perhaps TRBD2 (6 bases). Germline V gives CDR1 MNHEY, CDR2 SMNVEV (reference sequence). This CDR3 is built from 15 residues. Trimming removed 5 bases from V and 6 bases from J, with 17 bases in between. CDR3 bases: TGTGCCAGCAGTCTCTACGCGGGAAAGTCCAATGAGCAGTTCTTC. Amino acids: CASSLYAGKSNEQFF.

The chain combines TRBV7-3 with TRBJ2-5; unclear D gene. Germline V gene data show CDR1 as SGHTA and CDR2 as FQGTGA. The CDR3 consists of 15 residues. The V gene lost 0 bases and the J gene lost 5 bases, with 13 bases spanning the gap. The CDR3 protein is CASSLTGAPGETQYF. CDR3 DNA: TGTGCCAGCAGCTTAACGGGCGCCCCCGGGGAGACCCAGTACTTC.

The chain joins TRBV7-6 to TRBJ1-4; 9 nucleotides line up with TRBD1. Looked up from germline, CDR1 is SGHVS and CDR2 is FNYEAQ. The CDR3 extends over 15 amino acids. Germline trimming cut 8 bases from V and 8 bases from J; bases unmatched to any gene: 12. This CDR3 reads CASSPTQGAVEKLFF. Here the CDR3 DNA reads TGTGCCAGCTCCCCCACACAGGGGGCGGTAGAAAAACTGTTTTTT.

V gene TRBV27 combines with J gene TRBJ2-4; 9 bases are shared with TRBD1. With the DNA end fitting TRBJ2-7 better, the J assignment may be wrong. This CDR3 comprises 17 residues. Germline loops: CDR1 MNHEY, CDR2 SMNVEV (reference sequence). CDR3 nucleotides: TGTGCCAGCAGTTTATTGACCGGGACAGGGATCTCCTACGAGCAGTACTTC. This gives the protein CASSLLTGTGISYEQYF.

In its sample, this clonotype was seen a few times. CDR3 coding DNA: TGCGCCAGCAGTGAGTACGCGGGGGCCAGCTCCTACAATGAGCAGTTCTTC. Protein: CASSEYAGASSYNEQFF. The chain employs TRBV10-1 and TRBJ2-1; possible D gene TRBD2, 7 bases. V dropped 1 base and J dropped 0 bases, with 13 bases sitting between them. CDR3 length: 17 amino acids. The germline V gene encodes CDR1 WNHNN and CDR2 SYGVQD (reference sequence).

The rearrangement links TRBV29-1 to TRBJ2-5; TRBD1 or TRBD2 may be the D gene (5 bases each). Germline V gene sequence: CDR1 SQVTM, CDR2 ANQGSEA. Trimming took off 7 bases at V and 5 bases at J, with 14 bases between the two ends. This CDR3 spans 12 amino acids. The CDR3 loop reads CSAVEGSETQYF. The CDR3, as DNA: TGCAGCGCTGTAGAGGGGTCGGAGACCCAGTACTTC.

This chain connects TRBV20-1 to TRBJ2-1, with 11 bases matching TRBD2. The J call may not be correct, given that the DNA end is closer to TRBJ2-7. Germline CDR1 reads DFQATT; CDR2 reads SNEGSKA (reference sequence). The CDR3 has 16 amino acids. CDR3 residues: CSARVRLAGGYNEQYF. The CDR3 nucleotides are TGCAGTGCTAGAGTCCGTCTAGCGGGAGGCTACAATGAGCAGTACTTC.

This clonotype was seen more than once but under ten times. The chain employs TRBV7-2 and TRBJ2-7, with D uncertain. CDR1 and CDR2 from the germline V gene are SGHTA and FQGNSA. V dropped 3 bases and J dropped 6 bases, with 12 bases sitting between them. The CDR3 is made up of 13 amino acids. The DNA for the CDR3 is TGTGCCAGCAGCTTTGACTCCGCAAGCGAGCAGTACTTC. Amino acids: CASSFDSASEQYF.